The present TCR beta chain was sequenced within a study of CD8+CD57+ T cells in acquired aplastic anemia. Study context: The DNA of sorted CD4+ and CD8+ cells averaged around 3 ug.

Sequenced patients had shown CD8+CD57+ cell expansion by flow cytometry. A severe acquired aplastic anemia diagnosis applied to all patients. Study-level results: Comparison of patients with controls identified approximately 28 shared CD8+ CDR3 sequences.

Germline V gene sequence: CDR1 SGHRS, CDR2 YFSETQ. The CDR3 length is 15 residues. As to this clonotype: Its specificity is unknown. A clone one base away is much larger, so this may be a read error.

Profiles of TCR beta VDJ and CDR3 were generated from a genomic DNA template. One entry per CDR3 protein, called by TCRdb with MiXCR from the reads. In the table there are approximately 190,000 distinct CDR3 sequences, around 47% of which are singletons. V gene TRBV5-1 combines with J gene TRBJ2-1, with D perhaps TRBD2 (6 bases). Sequenced sample: sorted CD4+, CD8+, or CD8+CD57+ T cells (not recorded which) from PBMCs. This TCR was sampled from a human donor with aplastic anemia. This CDR3 reads CASKADYPIPNEQLF. The CDR3 DNA reads TGCGCCAGCAAAGCGGACTACCCAATACCCAATGAGCAGCTCTTC.